These 15 T cell receptor beta chains originate from one sample sequenced in a study of blood T cell repertoires in COVID-19 (dated by TCRdb to about 2020). The library was built by means of the immunoSEQ multiplex PCR assay. The immuneACCESS repertoire file appears here via TCRdb, limited to in-frame rearrangements. These files lack a portion of the clones; in checked studies, under half of the deficit traces to unresolved V genes, and the cause of the others is not known. The table for this sample lists roughly 320,000 clones; roughly 89% of them were counted only once. The ten largest clones add up to 1.5% to 2% of the sample. Sequencing was done on a sample of peripheral blood. These receptors originate from a woman aged 25-40 years with COVID-19, enrolled during active disease.

V is TRBV5-5 and J is TRBJ2-5, with TRBD1 identical over 7 bases. This CDR3 region has 15 residues. J was trimmed by 4 bases and V by 4 bases; bases with no gene match: 10. Germline lookup yields CDR1 SGHKS and CDR2 YYEKEE (reference sequence). The CDR3 reads CASSAGTGVRETQYF. The DNA of the CDR3 is TGTGCCAGCAGCGCGGGTACAGGGGTGAGAGAGACCCAGTACTTC. Full variable domain (rest looked up from reference TRBV5-5 and TRBJ2-5): DAGVTQSPTHLIKTRGQQVTLRCSPISGHKSVSWYQQVLGQGPQFIFQYYEKEERGRGNFPDRFSARQFPNYSSELNVNALLLGDSALYLCASSAGTGVRETQYFGPGTRLLVL.

CDR3 sequence: CATSGSGQGRGYTF. The CDR3 DNA reads as TGTGCCACCAGTGGCTCGGGACAGGGCCGGGGCTACACCTTC. The chain is built from TRBV24-1 and TRBJ1-2; 9 bases fit TRBD1. This CDR3 is 14 amino acids long. V shed 5 bases and J 8 bases; nucleotides not matched to a gene: 8. Germline lookup yields CDR1 KGHDR and CDR2 SFDVKD.

This sequence joins TRBV5-4 and TRBJ2-5, with 11 bases matching TRBD1. Trimming cost V 4 bases and J 4 bases; bases outside gene matches: 3. The V gene's germline CDR1 is SGHNT and CDR2 YYREEE (reference sequence). The CDR3 length is 14 residues. Written as DNA, the CDR3 is TGTGCCAGCAGCACGGACAGGGGGCGAGAGACCCAGTACTTC. Protein sequence: CASSTDRGRETQYF.

The V and J genes are TRBV19 and TRBJ1-2, with 10 nucleotides matching TRBD1. This CDR3 has 14 amino acids. J lost 7 bases, V lost 5 bases, and 7 bases had no gene match. Germline loops: CDR1 LNHDA, CDR2 SQIVND (reference sequence). This CDR3 reads CASSPTGTGVGYTF. DNA for the CDR3: TGTGCCAGTAGTCCCACCGGGACAGGGGTTGGCTACACCTTC.

The chain recombines TRBV18 with TRBJ1-5; 8 bases agree with TRBD1. Germline assignment: CDR1 KGHSH and CDR2 LQKENI. The trim removed 3 bases at V and 7 bases at J, leaving 14 bases unmatched. This CDR3 has 17 residues. The CDR3 reads CASSPSVGRGRHQPQHF. The CDR3 region has the DNA TGTGCCAGCTCACCCAGTGTGGGCAGGGGGCGTCACCAGCCCCAGCATTTT.

CDR3 DNA sequence: TGTGCCACCAGTCGAGGGACAGGGGGCTACGAGCAGTACTTC. Amino acids: CATSRGTGGYEQYF. This chain connects TRBV24-1 to TRBJ2-7, with 11 bases that match TRBD1. The CDR3 is made up of 14 amino acids. V lost 6 bases, J lost 3 bases, and 3 bases stayed unmatched. Germline V lookup: CDR1 KGHDR, CDR2 SFDVKD.

This chain uses TRBV5-6 with TRBJ2-5; 9 bases line up with TRBD2. V shed 2 bases, J shed 0 bases, and the junction held 5 bases outside the gene matches. This CDR3 region has 16 residues. The germline CDR1 and CDR2 sequences are SGHDT and YYEEEE. This CDR3 reads CASSFFTSGYQETQYF. The CDR3 DNA is TGTGCCAGCAGCTTTTTTACTAGCGGGTACCAAGAGACCCAGTACTTC.

V is TRBV2 and J is TRBJ1-2, with 9 bases fitting TRBD1. Germline V CDR1 and CDR2: SNHLY, FYNNEI. Trimming cost V 6 bases and J 6 bases; bases outside gene matches: 8. The CDR3 covers 14 residues. This CDR3 is CASRETGGRNGYTF. In DNA, the CDR3 is TGTGCCAGCAGAGAAACAGGGGGCCGTAATGGCTACACCTTC. Full variable domain (remainder filled in from reference TRBV2 and TRBJ1-2): EPEVTQTPSHQVTQMGQEVILRCVPISNHLYFYWYRQILGQKVEFLVSFYNNEISEKSEIFDDQFSVERPDGSNFTLKIRSTKLEDSAMYFCASRETGGRNGYTFGSGTRLTVV.

The chain carries TRBV4-2 and TRBJ1-6, with 8 positions matching TRBD1. Germline V CDR1 and CDR2: LGHNA, YNFKEQ. The V and J ends lost 0 bases and 11 bases, in that order; junction bases with no gene match: 12. The CDR3 covers 17 residues. The CDR3 sequence: CASSQERGASGGAPLHF. In DNA form, the CDR3 reads TGTGCCAGCAGCCAAGAGAGGGGGGCCTCAGGGGGCGCACCCCTCCACTTT.

In this sample, this clone turned up once. This chain joins TRBV9 and TRBJ1-6; a possible D gene is TRBD1 (5 bases). Germline V gene sequence: CDR1 SGDLS, CDR2 YYNGEE. The CDR3 is made up of 13 amino acids. The V and J ends lost 3 bases and 6 bases respectively, with 7 bases between them. The CDR3 loop is CASSAGVNSPLHF. The CDR3 DNA follows: TGTGCCAGCAGCGCGGGGGTTAATTCACCCCTCCACTTT.

The genes are TRBV12-3 or TRBV12-4 and TRBJ1-5; D uncertain. With 3 bases removed from V and 5 bases from J, the gap between germline ends came to 5 bases. The CDR3 runs 12 residues. CDR3 bases: TGTGCCAGCAGTTTCTCCTATCAGCCCCAGCATTTT. This encodes CASSFSYQPQHF.

The genes are TRBV6-2 or TRBV6-3 and TRBJ2-6, with D possibly being TRBD1 (6 bases). Germline V gene data show CDR1 as MNHEY and CDR2 as SVGEGT. V was shortened by 1 base and J by 0 bases, with 7 bases between the two germline ends. This CDR3 region has 16 residues. The CDR3 DNA sequence: TGTGCCAGCAGTTACTTAGGGGGCTCTGGGGCCAACGTCCTGACTTTC. Protein: CASSYLGGSGANVLTF.

The chain couples TRBV5-8 to TRBJ1-1, with TRBD1 identical over 9 bases. V trimming: 5 bases; J trimming: 6 bases; junction bases outside the gene matches: 11. Germline CDR1 is SGHTS and CDR2 is YDEGEE. The CDR3 is 15 amino acids. Here the CDR3 DNA reads TGTGCCAGCAGGGACAGGGGTCTTGGGGGCCCTGAAGCTTTCTTT. The encoded protein is CASRDRGLGGPEAFF.

This chain uses TRBV28 with TRBJ1-6; 7 nucleotides align to TRBD1. J lost 5 bases, V lost 5 bases, and 6 bases had no gene match. Per the germline V gene, CDR1 is MDHEN and CDR2 is SYDVKM. There are 15 residues in the CDR3. Written as DNA, the CDR3 is TGTGCCAGCAGTCCCCCGACAGGGAATAATTCACCCCTCCACTTT. Its translation: CASSPPTGNNSPLHF.

V and J are TRBV6-4 and TRBJ2-7, with TRBD2 as a possible D gene (6 bases). The CDR3 spans 14 residues. Per germline, CDR1 MRHNA and CDR2 SNTAGT. V was shortened by 4 bases and J by 2 bases, with 12 bases between the two germline ends. CDR3 amino acids: CASSGGLWTYEQYF. The CDR3 DNA sequence: TGTGCCAGCAGTGGGGGACTGTGGACCTACGAGCAGTACTTC.